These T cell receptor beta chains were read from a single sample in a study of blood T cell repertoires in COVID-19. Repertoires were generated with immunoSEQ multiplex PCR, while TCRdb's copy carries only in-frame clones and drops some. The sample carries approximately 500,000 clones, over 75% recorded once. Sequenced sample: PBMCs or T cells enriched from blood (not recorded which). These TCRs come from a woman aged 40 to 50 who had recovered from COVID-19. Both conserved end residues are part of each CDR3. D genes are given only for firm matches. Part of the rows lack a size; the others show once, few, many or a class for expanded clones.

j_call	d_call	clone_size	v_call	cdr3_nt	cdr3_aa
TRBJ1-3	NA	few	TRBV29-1	TGCAGCGCCGGGCAGGGTGGAAACACCATATATTTT	CSAGQGGNTIYF
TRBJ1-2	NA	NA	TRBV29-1	TGCAGCGTTGGGCGGGACCATGGCTACACCTTC	CSVGRDHGYTF
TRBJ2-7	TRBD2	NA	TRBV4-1	TGCGCCAGCAGCCAACTTGGACTAGCGGGAGGGAGCGAGCAGTACTTC	CASSQLGLAGGSEQYF
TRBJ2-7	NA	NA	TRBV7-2	TGTGCCAGCAGCTTAGCGAGTGAGGGCGAGCAGTACTTC	CASSLASEGEQYF
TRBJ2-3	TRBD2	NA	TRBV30	TGTGCCTGGAGTGGCAGCGGGAGAGATACGCAGTATTTT	CAWSGSGRDTQYF
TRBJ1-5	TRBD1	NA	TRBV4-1	TGCGCCAGCAGCCAAGGGACAGGGGGCAATCAGCCCCAGCATTTT	CASSQGTGGNQPQHF
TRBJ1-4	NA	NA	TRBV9	TGTGCCAGCAGCGTAGGGCTAGTGGCTGAAAAACTGTTTTTT	CASSVGLVAEKLFF
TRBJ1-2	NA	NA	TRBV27	TGTGCCAGCAGTCCCCTTCCCCCGGGAGTGGTCCAATATGGCTACACCTTC	CASSPLPPGVVQYGYTF
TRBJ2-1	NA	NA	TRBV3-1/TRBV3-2	TGTGCCAGCAGCCAAGAGAATGAGGTGTTCTTC	CASSQENEVFF
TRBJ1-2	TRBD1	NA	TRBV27	TGTGCCAGCAGCCCCCTCGACAGGGTAGCTATCGGCTACACCTTC	CASSPLDRVAIGYTF
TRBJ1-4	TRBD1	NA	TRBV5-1	TGCGCCAGCAGTGGGACAGGGCTGTCTAATGAAAAACTGTTTTTT	CASSGTGLSNEKLFF
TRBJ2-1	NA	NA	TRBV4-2	TGTGCCAGCAGCCAAGATGCACCCGGGTATGAGCAGTTCTTC	CASSQDAPGYEQFF
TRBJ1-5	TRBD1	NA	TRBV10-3	TGTGCCATCAGCCAGGGACAGGCAGGGGGCAATCAGCCCCAGCATTTT	CAISQGQAGGNQPQHF
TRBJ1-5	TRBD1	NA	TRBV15	TGTGCCACCAGCAGGGGACAGGGAAAAACCTATAGCAATCAGCCCCAGCATTTT	CATSRGQGKTYSNQPQHF
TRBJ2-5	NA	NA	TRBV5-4	TGTGCCAGCAGCTTGATGACACAAGAGACCCAGTACTTC	CASSLMTQETQYF
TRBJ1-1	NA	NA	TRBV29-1	TGCAGCGTTGCACAGGAAGGGGACACTGAAGCTTTCTTT	CSVAQEGDTEAFF
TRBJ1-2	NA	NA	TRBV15	TGTGCCACCAGCAGAGATCTGGCCTCGGGTTTTGACTACACCTTC	CATSRDLASGFDYTF
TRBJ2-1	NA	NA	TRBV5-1	TGCGCCAGCAGCTCGGATGGCGGGACCTACAATGAGCAGTTCTTC	CASSSDGGTYNEQFF
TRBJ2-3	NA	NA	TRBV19	TGTGCCAGTAGTACCCAGAGGGGCACAGATACGCAGTATTTT	CASSTQRGTDTQYF
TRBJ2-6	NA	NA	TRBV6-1	TGTGCCAGCAGTGAAGCGGGCCAGGCTGGGGCCAACGTCCTGACTTTC	CASSEAGQAGANVLTF
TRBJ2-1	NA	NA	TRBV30	TGTGCCTGGAGTGAAACTTGGAATGAGCAGTTCTTC	CAWSETWNEQFF
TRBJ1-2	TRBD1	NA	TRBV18	TGTGCCAGCTCACCTGTGGTGGGACAGGGGGTTAGTTCCGGTGGCTACACCTTC	CASSPVVGQGVSSGGYTF
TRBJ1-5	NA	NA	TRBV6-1	TGTGCCAGCAGTGAAATGGCAGATAGCAATCAGCCCCAGCATTTT	CASSEMADSNQPQHF
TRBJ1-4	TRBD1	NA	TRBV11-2	TGTGCCAGCAGCTTATCGACAGGGGGGGGTGAAAAACTGTTTTTT	CASSLSTGGGEKLFF
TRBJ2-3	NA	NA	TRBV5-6	TGTGCCAGCGGAGTGACAGGAGATACGCAGTATTTT	CASGVTGDTQYF
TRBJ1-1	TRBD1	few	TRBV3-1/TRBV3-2	TGTGCCAGCAGCCAATCGGGCAGGGGGCAAAGGACTGAAGCTTTCTTT	CASSQSGRGQRTEAFF
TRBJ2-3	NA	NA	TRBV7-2	TGTGCCAGCAGCTTACGACGAGGGAAAGATACGCAGTATTTT	CASSLRRGKDTQYF
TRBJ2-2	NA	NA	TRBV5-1	TGCGCCAGCAGCTTGGTTGCGGGAACCGGGGAGCTGTTTTTT	CASSLVAGTGELFF
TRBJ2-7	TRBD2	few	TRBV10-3	TGTGCCATCAGTGCAGCGGGGGACTCCTACGAGCAGTACTTC	CAISAAGDSYEQYF
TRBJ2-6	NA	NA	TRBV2	TGTGCCAGCACTCGGGAGTTGCTCGAACTATATGGGGCCAACGTCCTGACTTTC	CASTRELLELYGANVLTF
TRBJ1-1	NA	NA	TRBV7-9	TGTGCCAGCAACCCGCCGGGGGACACTGAAGCTTTCTTT	CASNPPGDTEAFF
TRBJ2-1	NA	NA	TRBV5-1	TGCGCCAGCACATCCGGCACGGGTTCCTACAATGAGCAGTTCTTC	CASTSGTGSYNEQFF
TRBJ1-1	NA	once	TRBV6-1	TGTGCCAGCAGTGATCTGTCAGGAACTAGGGCTTTCTTT	CASSDLSGTRAFF
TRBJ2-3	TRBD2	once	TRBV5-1	TGCGCCAGCAGCTTAGGAGCGGGGATCACAGATACGCAGTATTTT	CASSLGAGITDTQYF
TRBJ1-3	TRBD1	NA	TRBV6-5	TGTGCCAGCAGCGACAGGGGGCACGGAAACACCATATATTTT	CASSDRGHGNTIYF
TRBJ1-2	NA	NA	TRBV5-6	TGTGCCAGCAGCTTGGAACCAGGGAGGGTATATGGCTACACCTTC	CASSLEPGRVYGYTF
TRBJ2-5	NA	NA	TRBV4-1	TGCGCCAGCAGCCGAACTGAGAGGTTCGAGACCCAGTACTTC	CASSRTERFETQYF
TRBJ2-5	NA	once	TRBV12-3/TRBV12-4	TGTGCCAGCAGCCCTGATCTAGTTGCGACCCAGTACTTC	CASSPDLVATQYF
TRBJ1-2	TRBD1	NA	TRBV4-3	TGCGCCAGCAGCCAGGGGACAGCTAACTATGGCTACACCTTC	CASSQGTANYGYTF
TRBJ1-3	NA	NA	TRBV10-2	TGCGCCAGCAGGGCACCCTCAGGGGATGGAAACACCATATATTTT	CASRAPSGDGNTIYF
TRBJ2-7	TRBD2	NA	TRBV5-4	TGTGCCAGCAGCTTGGCCGGGGCGACTAGCGGGTCCCTGAACCCCTACGAGCAGTACTTC	CASSLAGATSGSLNPYEQYF
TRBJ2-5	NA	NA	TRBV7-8	TGTGCCAGCAGTGTCGAGCGGGACCAAGAGACCCAGTACTTC	CASSVERDQETQYF
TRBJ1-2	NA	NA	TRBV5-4	TGTGCCAGCAGCTTTCCAGGAAATGGCTACACCTTC	CASSFPGNGYTF
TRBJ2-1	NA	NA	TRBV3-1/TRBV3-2	TGTGCCAGCAGCCCGCAGCGGGCGAACTCCTACAATGAGCAGTTCTTC	CASSPQRANSYNEQFF
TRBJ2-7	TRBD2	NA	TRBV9	TGTGCCAGCAGCGCACATACTAGCGGGAGTTTTTACGAGCAGTACTTC	CASSAHTSGSFYEQYF
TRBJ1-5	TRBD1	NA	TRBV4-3	TGCGCCAGCAGCCAAGATAGGAGAACCAGGGGGGATCAGCCCCAGCATTTT	CASSQDRRTRGDQPQHF